Given below is one T cell receptor (beta chain) in context. What it binds is unknown. These data originate in a study of cytomegalovirus exposure and HLA in healthy donors. 60 Vbeta and 13 Jbeta primers were used in PCR. Only in-frame clones appear in the TCRdb table, and some are missing; sequencing was by immunoSEQ multiplex PCR. The sample includes tens of thousands of clones, approximately 80% of them seen just once. Healthy donors of bone marrow made up the group. Per the germline V gene, CDR1 is MDHEN and CDR2 is SYDVKM. V gave up 6 bases and J gave up 1 base; unmatched junction bases: 12. The CDR3 runs to 18 residues. Study-wide results and caveats: Presence/absence analyses treated sequencing depth as roughly uniform across donors.

The chain couples TRBV28 to TRBJ2-6, with 7 bases lining up with TRBD2. The clonotype was recovered from a man between 60 and 70 years old in good health and CMV-seronegative. Source material: PBMCs. The CDR3 sequence: CASRPWWREQSGANVLTF. CDR3 coding DNA: TGTGCCAGCAGACCTTGGTGGCGGGAGCAGTCTGGGGCCAACGTCCTGACTTTC. The full variable domain, completed using reference TRBV28 and TRBJ2-6, is DVKVTQSSRYLVKRTGEKVFLECVQDMDHENMFWYRQDPGLGLRLIYFSYDVKMKEKGDIPEGYSVSREKKERFSLILESASTNQTSMYLCASRPWWREQSGANVLTFGAGSRLTVL.